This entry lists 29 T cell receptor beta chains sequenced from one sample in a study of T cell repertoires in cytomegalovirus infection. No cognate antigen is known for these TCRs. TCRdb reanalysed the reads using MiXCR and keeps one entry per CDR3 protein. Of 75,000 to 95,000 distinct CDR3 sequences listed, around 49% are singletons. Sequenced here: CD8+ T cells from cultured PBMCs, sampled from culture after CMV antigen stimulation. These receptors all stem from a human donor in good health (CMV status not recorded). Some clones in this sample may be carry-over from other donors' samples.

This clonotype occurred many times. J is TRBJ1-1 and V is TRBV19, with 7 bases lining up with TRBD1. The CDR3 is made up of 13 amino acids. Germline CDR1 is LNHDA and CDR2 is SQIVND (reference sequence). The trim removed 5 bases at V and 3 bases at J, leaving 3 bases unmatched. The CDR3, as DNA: TGTGCCAGTAGTCCCAGGGGGGACACTGAAGCTTTCTTT. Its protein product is CASSPRGDTEAFF.

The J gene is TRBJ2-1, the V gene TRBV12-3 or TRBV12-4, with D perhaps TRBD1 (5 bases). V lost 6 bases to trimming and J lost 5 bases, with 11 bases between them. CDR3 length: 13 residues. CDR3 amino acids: CASRSTDNNEQFF. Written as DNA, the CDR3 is TGTGCCAGCAGATCGACAGATAACAATGAGCAGTTCTTC.

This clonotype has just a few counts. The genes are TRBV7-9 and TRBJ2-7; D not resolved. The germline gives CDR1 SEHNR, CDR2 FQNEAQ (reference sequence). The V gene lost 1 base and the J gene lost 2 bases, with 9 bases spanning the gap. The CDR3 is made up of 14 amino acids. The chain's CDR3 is CASSLVEQTYEQYF. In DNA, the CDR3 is TGTGCCAGCAGCTTAGTCGAGCAGACCTACGAGCAGTACTTC. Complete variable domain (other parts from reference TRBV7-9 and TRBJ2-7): DTGVSQNPRHKITKRGQNVTFRCDPISEHNRLYWYRQTLGQGPEFLTYFQNEAQLEKSRLLSDRFSAERPKGSFSTLEIQRTEQGDSAMYLCASSLVEQTYEQYFGPGTRLTVT.

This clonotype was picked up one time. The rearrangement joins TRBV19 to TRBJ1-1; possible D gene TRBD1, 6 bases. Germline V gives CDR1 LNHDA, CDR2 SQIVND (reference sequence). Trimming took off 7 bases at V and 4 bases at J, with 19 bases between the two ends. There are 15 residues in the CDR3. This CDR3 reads CASMRGDRISTEAFF. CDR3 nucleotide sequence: TGTGCCAGTATGAGGGGGGATCGGATATCCACTGAAGCTTTCTTT.

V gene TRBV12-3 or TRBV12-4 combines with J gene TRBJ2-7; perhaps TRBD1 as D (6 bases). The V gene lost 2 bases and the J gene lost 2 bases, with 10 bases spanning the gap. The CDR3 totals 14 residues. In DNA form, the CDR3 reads TGTGCCAGCAGTTTACACAGGGCCCCCTACGAGCAGTACTTC. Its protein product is CASSLHRAPYEQYF.

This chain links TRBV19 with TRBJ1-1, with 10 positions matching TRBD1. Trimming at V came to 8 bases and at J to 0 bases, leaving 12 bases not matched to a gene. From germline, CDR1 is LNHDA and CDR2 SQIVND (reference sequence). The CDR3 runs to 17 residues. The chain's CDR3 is CASFPRLTGGMNTEAFF. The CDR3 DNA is TGTGCCAGTTTTCCTCGTTTGACAGGGGGCATGAACACTGAAGCTTTCTTT.

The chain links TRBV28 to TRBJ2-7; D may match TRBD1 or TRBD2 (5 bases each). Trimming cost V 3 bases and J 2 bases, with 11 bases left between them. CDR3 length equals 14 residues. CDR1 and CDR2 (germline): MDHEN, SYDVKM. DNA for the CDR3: TGTGCCAGCAGTTTCAAGGGGACCACCTACGAGCAGTACTTC. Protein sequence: CASSFKGTTYEQYF.

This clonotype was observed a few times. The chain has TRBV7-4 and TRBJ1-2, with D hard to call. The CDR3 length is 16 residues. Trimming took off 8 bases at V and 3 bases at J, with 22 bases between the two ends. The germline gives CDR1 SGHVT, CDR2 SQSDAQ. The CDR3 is CASLPPTGQRYYGYTF. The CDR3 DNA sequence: TGTGCCAGCTTGCCACCAACGGGCCAGCGATACTATGGCTACACCTTC.

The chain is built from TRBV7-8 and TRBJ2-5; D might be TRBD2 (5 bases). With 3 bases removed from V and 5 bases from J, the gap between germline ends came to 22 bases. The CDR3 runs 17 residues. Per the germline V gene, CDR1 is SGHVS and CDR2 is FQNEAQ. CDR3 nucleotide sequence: TGTGCCAGCAGCTTGGATTCGAACCGGGGAAGGAGGGAGACCCAGTACTTC. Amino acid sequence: CASSLDSNRGRRETQYF. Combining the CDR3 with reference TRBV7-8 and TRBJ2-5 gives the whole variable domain GAGVSQSPRYKVAKRGQDVALRCDPISGHVSLFWYQQALGQGPEFLTYFQNEAQLDKSGLPSDRFFAERPEGSVSTLKIQRTQQEDSAVYLCASSLDSNRGRRETQYFGPGTRLLVL.

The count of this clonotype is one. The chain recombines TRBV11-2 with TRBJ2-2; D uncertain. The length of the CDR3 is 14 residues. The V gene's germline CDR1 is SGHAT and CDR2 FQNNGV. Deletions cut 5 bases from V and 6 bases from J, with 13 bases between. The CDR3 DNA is TGTGCCAGCAGCCAGCAAATCGTCTCCGGGGAGCTGTTTTTT. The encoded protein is CASSQQIVSGELFF.

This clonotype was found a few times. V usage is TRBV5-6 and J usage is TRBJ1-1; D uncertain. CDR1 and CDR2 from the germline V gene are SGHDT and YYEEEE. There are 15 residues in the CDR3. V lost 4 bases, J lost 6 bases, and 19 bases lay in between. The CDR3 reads CASSPSTIPDSEAFF. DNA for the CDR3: TGTGCCAGCAGCCCCTCGACGATACCGGATTCTGAAGCTTTCTTT.

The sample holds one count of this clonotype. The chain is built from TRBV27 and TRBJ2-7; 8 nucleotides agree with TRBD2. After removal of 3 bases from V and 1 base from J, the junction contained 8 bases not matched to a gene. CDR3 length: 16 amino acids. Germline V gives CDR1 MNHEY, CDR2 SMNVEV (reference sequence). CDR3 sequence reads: CASSLAPGLGSYEQYF. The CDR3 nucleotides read TGTGCCAGCAGTTTGGCCCCGGGACTAGGGTCCTACGAGCAGTACTTC.

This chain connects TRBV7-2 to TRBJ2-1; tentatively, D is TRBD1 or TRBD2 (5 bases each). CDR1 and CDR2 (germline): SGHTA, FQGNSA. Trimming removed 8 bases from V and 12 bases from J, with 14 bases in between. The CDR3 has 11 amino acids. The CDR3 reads CASPLLGVQFF. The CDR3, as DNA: TGTGCCAGCCCTCTACTAGGGGTGCAGTTCTTC.

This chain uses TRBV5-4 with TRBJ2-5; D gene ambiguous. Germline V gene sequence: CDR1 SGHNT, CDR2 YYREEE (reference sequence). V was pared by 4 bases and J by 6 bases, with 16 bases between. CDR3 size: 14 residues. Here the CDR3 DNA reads TGTGCCAGCAGCCTGGTCTTCGTCGTGAAGACCCAGTACTTC. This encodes CASSLVFVVKTQYF.

The CDR3 reads CASTAPQWTATNEKLFF. CDR3 nucleotides: TGTGCCAGTACCGCACCTCAGTGGACGGCAACTAATGAAAAACTGTTTTTT. This chain connects TRBV19 to TRBJ1-4; D remains unclear. V lost 7 bases and J 0 bases, leaving 18 bases between the germline ends. The CDR3 runs 17 residues. Germline CDR1 and CDR2: LNHDA and SQIVND (reference sequence).

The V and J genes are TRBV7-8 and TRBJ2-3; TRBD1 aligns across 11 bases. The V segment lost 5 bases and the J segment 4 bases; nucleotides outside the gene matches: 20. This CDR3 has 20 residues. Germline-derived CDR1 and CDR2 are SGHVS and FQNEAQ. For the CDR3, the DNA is TGTGCCAGCAGCCGCAGATATTATCAGGACAGGGGGCGACCCCCAGATACGCAGTATTTT. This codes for CASSRRYYQDRGRPPDTQYF.

The CDR3 spells CASSLVGRVGEQFF. The CDR3 DNA follows: TGTGCCAGCAGCTTAGTGGGCAGGGTGGGTGAGCAGTTCTTC. The V and J genes are TRBV7-2 and TRBJ2-1; D perhaps matches TRBD1 (5 bases). The length of the CDR3 is 14 residues. Trimming cost V 1 base and J 9 bases, with 13 bases left between them. In germline, CDR1 is SGHTA, CDR2 FQGNSA. Full variable domain (rest looked up from reference TRBV7-2 and TRBJ2-1): GAGVSQSPSNKVTEKGKDVELRCDPISGHTALYWYRQSLGQGLEFLIYFQGNSAPDKSGLPSDRFSAERTGGSVSTLTIQRTQQEDSAVYLCASSLVGRVGEQFFGPGTRLTVL.

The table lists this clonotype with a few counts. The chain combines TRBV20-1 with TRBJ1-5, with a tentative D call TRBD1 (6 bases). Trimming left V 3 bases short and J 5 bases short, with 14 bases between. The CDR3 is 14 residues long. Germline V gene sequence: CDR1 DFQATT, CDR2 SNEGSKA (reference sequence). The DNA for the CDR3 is TGCAGTGCTAGGGAGGAGGGGGGGGATCAGCCCCAGCATTTT. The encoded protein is CSAREEGGDQPQHF.

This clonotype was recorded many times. The chain's CDR3 is CASSLIGDTEAFF. CDR3 sequence (DNA): TGTGCCAGCAGCTTAATAGGTGACACTGAAGCTTTCTTT. The V gene is TRBV7-3, the J gene TRBJ1-1; no clear D. CDR3 length: 13 residues. Germline-derived CDR1 and CDR2 are SGHTA and FQGTGA. The V end lost 1 base, the J end lost 3 bases, and 6 bases lay between the germline ends.

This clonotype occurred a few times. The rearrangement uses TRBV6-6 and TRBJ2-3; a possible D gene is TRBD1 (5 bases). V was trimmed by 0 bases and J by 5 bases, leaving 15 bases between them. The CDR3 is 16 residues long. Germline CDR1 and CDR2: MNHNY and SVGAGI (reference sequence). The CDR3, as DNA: TGTGCCAGCAGTTACTCGGCAGGGTTATCCGGAGATACGCAGTATTTT. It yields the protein CASSYSAGLSGDTQYF.

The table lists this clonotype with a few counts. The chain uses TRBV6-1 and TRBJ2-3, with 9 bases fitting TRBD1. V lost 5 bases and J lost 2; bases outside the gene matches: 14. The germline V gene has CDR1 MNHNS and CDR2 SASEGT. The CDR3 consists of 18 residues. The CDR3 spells CASSPQGALGVSTDTQYF. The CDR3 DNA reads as TGTGCCAGCAGTCCACAGGGGGCCCTGGGGGTTTCCACAGATACGCAGTATTTT.

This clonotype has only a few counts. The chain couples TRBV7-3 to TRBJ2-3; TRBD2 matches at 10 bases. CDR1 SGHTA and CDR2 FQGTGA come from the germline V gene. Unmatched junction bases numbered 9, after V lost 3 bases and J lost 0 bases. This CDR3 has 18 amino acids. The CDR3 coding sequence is TGTGCCAGCAGCTTGGTAGCGGGGGGACGAATTAGCACAGATACGCAGTATTTT. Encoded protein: CASSLVAGGRISTDTQYF. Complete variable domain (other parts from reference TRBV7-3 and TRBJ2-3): GAGVSQTPSNKVTEKGKYVELRCDPISGHTALYWYRQSLGQGPEFLIYFQGTGAADDSGLPNDRFFAVRPEGSVSTLKIQRTERGDSAVYLCASSLVAGGRISTDTQYFGPGTRLTVL.

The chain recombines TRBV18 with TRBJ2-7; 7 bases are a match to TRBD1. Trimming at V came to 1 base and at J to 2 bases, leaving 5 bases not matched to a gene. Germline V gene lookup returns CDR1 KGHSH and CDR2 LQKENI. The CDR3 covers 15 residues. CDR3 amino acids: CASSPRSGQAYEQYF. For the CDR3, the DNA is TGTGCCAGCTCACCACGTTCCGGACAGGCCTACGAGCAGTACTTC.

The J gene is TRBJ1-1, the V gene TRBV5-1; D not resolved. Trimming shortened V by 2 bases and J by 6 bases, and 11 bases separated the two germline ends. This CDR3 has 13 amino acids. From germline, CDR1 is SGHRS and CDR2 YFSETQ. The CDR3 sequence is CASSFSTRAEAFF. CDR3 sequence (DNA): TGCGCCAGCAGCTTCTCCACCCGGGCTGAAGCTTTCTTT.

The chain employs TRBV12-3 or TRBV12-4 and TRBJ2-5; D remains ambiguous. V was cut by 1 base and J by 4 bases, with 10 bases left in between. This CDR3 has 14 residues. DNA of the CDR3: TGTGCCAGCAGTTTAGGGGCCCGAGGAGAGACCCAGTACTTC. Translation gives CASSLGARGETQYF.

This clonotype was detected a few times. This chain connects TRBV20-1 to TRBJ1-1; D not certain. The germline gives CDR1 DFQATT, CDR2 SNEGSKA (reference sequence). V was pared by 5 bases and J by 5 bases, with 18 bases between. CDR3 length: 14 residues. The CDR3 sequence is CSAHSTDVGTEAFF. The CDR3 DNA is TGCAGTGCTCATTCTACTGACGTTGGGACTGAAGCTTTCTTT.

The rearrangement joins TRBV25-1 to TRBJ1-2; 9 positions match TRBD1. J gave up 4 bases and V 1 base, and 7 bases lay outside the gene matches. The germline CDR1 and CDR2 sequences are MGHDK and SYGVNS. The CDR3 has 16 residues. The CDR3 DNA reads TGTGCCAGCAGTGAATCTCACCGGGACAGGGCCTATGGCTACACCTTC. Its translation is CASSESHRDRAYGYTF.

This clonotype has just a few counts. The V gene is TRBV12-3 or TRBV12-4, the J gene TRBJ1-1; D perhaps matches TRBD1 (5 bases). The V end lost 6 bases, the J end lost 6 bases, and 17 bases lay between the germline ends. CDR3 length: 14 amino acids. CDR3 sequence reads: CASRVGTASAEAFF. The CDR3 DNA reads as TGTGCCAGCAGGGTCGGGACGGCGAGTGCTGAAGCTTTCTTT.

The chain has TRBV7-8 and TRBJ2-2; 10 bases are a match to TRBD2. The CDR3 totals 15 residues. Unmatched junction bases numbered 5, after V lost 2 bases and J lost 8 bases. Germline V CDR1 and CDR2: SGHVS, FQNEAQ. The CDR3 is CASSLSSGGRGELFF. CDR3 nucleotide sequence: TGTGCCAGCAGCTTATCTAGCGGGGGTAGGGGGGAGCTGTTTTTT. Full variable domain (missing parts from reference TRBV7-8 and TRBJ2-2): GAGVSQSPRYKVAKRGQDVALRCDPISGHVSLFWYQQALGQGPEFLTYFQNEAQLDKSGLPSDRFFAERPEGSVSTLKIQRTQQEDSAVYLCASSLSSGGRGELFFGEGSRLTVL.